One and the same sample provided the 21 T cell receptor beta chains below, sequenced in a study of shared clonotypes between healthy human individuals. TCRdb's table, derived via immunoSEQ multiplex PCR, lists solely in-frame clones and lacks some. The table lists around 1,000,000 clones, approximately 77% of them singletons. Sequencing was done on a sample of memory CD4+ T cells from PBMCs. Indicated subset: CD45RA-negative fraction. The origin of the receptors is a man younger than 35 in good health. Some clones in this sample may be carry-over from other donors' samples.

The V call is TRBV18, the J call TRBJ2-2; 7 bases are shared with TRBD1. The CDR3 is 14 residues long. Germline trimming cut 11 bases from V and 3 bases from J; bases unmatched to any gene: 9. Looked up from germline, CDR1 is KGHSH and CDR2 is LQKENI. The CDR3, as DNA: TGTGCCGGGGCTTATGGGACAGACACCGGGGAGCTGTTTTTT. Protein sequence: CAGAYGTDTGELFF.

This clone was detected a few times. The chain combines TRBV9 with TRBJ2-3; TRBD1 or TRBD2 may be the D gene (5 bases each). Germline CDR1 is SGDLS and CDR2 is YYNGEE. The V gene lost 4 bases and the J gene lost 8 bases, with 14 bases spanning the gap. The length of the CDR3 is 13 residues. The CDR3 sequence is CASSPITRGTQYF. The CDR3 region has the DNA TGTGCCAGCAGCCCAATAACTAGGGGTACGCAGTATTTT.

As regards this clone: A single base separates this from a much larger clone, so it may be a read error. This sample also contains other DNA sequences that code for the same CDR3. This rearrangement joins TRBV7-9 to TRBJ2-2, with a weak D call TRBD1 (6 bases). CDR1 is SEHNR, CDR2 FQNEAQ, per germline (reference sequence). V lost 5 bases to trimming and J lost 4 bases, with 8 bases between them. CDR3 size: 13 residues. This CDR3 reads CASSLQGTGELFF. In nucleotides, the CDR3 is TGTGCCAGCAGCCTACAGGGCACCGGGGAGCTGTTTTTT. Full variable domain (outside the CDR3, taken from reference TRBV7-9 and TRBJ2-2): DTGVSQNPRHKITKRGQNVTFRCDPISEHNRLYWYRQTLGQGPEFLTYFQNEAQLEKSRLLSDRFSAERPKGSFSTLEIQRTEQGDSAMYLCASSLQGTGELFFGEGSRLTVL.

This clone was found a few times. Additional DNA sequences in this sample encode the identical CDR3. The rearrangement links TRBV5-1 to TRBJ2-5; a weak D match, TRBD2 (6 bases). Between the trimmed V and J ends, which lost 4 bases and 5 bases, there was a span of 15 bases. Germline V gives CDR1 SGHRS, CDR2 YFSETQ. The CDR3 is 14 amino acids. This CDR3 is CASSLGLSGETQYF. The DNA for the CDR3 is TGCGCCAGCAGCCTAGGACTGAGCGGGGAGACCCAGTACTTC. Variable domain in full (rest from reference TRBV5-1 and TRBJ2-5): KAGVTQTPRYLIKTRGQQVTLSCSPISGHRSVSWYQQTPGQGLQFLFEYFSETQRNKGNFPGRFSGRQFSNSRSEMNVSTLELGDSALYLCASSLGLSGETQYFGPGTRLLVL.

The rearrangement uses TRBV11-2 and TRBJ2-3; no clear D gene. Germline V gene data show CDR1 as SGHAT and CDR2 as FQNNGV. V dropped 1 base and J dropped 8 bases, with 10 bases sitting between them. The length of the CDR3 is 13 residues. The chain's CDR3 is CASSLVSTITQYF. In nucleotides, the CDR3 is TGTGCCAGCAGCTTAGTCTCCACCATTACGCAGTATTTT.

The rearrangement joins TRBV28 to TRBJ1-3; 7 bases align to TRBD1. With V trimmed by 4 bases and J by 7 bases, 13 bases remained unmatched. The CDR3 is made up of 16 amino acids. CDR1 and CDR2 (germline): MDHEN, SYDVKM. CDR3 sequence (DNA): TGTGCCAGCAGTTCACACCGAGGGGGCATTAGGAACACCATATATTTT. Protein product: CASSSHRGGIRNTIYF. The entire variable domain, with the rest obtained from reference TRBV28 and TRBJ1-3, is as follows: DVKVTQSSRYLVKRTGEKVFLECVQDMDHENMFWYRQDPGLGLRLIYFSYDVKMKEKGDIPEGYSVSREKKERFSLILESASTNQTSMYLCASSSHRGGIRNTIYFGEGSWLTVV.

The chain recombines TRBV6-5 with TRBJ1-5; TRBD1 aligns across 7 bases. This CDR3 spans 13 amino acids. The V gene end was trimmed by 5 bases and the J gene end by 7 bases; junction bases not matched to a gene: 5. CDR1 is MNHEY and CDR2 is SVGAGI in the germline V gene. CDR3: CASSPRGQQPQHF. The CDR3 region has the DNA TGTGCCAGCAGTCCCAGGGGACAGCAGCCCCAGCATTTT.

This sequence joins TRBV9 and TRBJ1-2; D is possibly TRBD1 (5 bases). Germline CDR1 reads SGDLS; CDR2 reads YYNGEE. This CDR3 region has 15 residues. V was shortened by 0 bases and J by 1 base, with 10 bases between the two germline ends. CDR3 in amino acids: CASSVGDGRNYGYTF. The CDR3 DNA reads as TGTGCCAGCAGCGTAGGGGACGGTCGTAACTATGGCTACACCTTC.

In nucleotides, the CDR3 is TGTGCCAGCAGCCCTTGGGGGCTGGGCGGTTACGAGCAGTACTTC. The encoded protein is CASSPWGLGGYEQYF. V usage is TRBV7-2 and J usage is TRBJ2-7; tentative D call: TRBD1 (6 bases). This CDR3 spans 15 amino acids. V gave up 5 bases and J gave up 4 bases, with 18 bases separating them. The germline gives CDR1 SGHTA, CDR2 FQGNSA.

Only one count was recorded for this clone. The CDR3 bases are TGTGCCAGCAGTAACGTCCCCTTTAGGCAGTACTTC. It encodes CASSNVPFRQYF. V gene TRBV6-5 combines with J gene TRBJ2-7; D is unclear. V was cut by 5 bases and J by 9 bases, with 14 bases left in between. This CDR3 comprises 12 residues. Looked up from germline, CDR1 is MNHEY and CDR2 is SVGAGI.

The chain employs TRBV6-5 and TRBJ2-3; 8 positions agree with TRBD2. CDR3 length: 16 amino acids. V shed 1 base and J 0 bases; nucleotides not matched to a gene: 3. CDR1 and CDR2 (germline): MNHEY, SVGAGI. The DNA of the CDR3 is TGTGCCAGCAGTTACTTAGGACTAGCCAGCACAGATACGCAGTATTTT. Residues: CASSYLGLASTDTQYF.

The CDR3 DNA sequence: TGTGCCAGCAGTTTTGCGGGGGTAACGCCCCAGCATTTT. As protein: CASSFAGVTPQHF. The chain joins TRBV27 to TRBJ1-5; D might be TRBD1 (5 bases). CDR1 and CDR2 (germline): MNHEY, SMNVEV (reference sequence). The CDR3 contains 13 residues. V lost 3 bases to trimming and J lost 9 bases, with 12 bases between them.

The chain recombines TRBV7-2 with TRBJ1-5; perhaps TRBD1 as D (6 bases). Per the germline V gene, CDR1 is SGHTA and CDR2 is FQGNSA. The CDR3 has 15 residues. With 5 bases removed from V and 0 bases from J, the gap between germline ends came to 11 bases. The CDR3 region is CASSPQGFSNQPQHF. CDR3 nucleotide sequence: TGTGCCAGCAGCCCACAGGGCTTTAGCAATCAGCCCCAGCATTTT.

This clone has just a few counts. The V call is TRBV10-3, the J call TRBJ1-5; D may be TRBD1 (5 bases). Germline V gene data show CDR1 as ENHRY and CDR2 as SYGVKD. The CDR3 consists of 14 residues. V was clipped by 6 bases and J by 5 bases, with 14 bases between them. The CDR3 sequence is CAISQGERDQPQHF. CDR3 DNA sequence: TGTGCCATCAGCCAAGGGGAGAGGGATCAGCCCCAGCATTTT.

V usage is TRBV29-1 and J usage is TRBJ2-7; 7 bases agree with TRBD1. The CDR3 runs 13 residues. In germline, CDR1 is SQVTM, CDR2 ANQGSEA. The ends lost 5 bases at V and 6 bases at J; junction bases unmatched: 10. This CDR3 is CSVRQTGIGEQYF. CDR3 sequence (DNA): TGCAGCGTTCGCCAGACAGGGATCGGCGAGCAGTACTTC.

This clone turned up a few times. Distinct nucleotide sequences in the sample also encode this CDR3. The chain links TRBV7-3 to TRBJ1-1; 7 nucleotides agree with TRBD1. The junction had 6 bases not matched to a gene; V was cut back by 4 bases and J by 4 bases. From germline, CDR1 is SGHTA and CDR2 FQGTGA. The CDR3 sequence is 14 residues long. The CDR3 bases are TGTGCCAGCAGCTCAGGGGGGGGAACCACTGAAGCTTTCTTT. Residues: CASSSGGGTTEAFF.

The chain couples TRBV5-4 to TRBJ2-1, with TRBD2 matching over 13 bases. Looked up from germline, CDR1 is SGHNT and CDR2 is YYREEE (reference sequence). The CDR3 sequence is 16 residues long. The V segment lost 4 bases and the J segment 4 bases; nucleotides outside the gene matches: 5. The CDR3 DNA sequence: TGTGCCAGCAGCCCGGGGACTAGCGGGATTTACAATGAGCAGTTCTTC. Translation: CASSPGTSGIYNEQFF.

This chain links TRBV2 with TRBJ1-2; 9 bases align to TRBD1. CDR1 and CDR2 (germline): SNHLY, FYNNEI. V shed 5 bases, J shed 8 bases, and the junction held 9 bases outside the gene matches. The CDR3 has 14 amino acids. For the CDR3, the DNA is TGTGCCAGCAGTCCCGAACAGGGGGCAACAGGCTACACCTTC. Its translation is CASSPEQGATGYTF.

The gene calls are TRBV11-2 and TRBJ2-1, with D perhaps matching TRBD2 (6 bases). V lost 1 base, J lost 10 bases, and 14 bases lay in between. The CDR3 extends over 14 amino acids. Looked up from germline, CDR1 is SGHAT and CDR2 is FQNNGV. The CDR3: CASSLGPSAGEQFF. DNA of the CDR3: TGTGCCAGCAGCTTAGGTCCTAGTGCGGGGGAGCAGTTCTTC.

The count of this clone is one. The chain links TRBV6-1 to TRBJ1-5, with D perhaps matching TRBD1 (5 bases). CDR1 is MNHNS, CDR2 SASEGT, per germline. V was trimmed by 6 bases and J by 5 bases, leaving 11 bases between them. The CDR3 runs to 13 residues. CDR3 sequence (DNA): TGTGCCAGCAGGACAGCTCTCTATCAGCCCCAGCATTTT. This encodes CASRTALYQPQHF.

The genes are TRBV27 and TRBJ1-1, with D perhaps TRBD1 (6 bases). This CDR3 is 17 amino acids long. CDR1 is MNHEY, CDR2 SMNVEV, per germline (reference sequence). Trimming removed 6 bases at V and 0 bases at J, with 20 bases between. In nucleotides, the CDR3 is TGTGCCAGCAGCCTAGGGGGTATGGGTGGTTTGAACACTGAAGCTTTCTTT. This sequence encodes CASSLGGMGGLNTEAFF.